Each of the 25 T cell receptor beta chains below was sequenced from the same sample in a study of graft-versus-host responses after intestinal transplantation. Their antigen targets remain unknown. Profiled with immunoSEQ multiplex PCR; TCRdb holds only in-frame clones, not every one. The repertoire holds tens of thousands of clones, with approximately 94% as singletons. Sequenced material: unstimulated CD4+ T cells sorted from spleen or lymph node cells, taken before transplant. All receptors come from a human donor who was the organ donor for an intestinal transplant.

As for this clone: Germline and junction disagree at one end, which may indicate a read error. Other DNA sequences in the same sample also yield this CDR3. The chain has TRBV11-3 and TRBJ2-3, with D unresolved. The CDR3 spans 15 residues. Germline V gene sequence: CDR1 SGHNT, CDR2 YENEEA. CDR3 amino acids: CASSLDPSPSDTQYF. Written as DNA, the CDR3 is TGTGCCAGCAGCCTAGACCCCTCCCCCTCGGATACGCAGTATTTT.

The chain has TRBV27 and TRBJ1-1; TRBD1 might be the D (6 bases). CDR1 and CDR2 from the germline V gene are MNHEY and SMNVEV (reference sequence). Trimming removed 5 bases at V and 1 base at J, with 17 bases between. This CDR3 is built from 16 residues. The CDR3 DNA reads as TGTGCCAGCAGTGGACAGAAAGAGAACAGGAACACTGAAGCTTTCTTT. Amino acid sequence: CASSGQKENRNTEAFF.

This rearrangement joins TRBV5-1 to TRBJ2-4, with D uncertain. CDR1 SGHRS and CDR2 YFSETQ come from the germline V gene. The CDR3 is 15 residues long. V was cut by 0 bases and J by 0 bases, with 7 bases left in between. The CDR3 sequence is CASSLEELAKNIQYF. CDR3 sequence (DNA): TGCGCCAGCAGCTTGGAAGAGTTAGCCAAAAACATTCAGTACTTC.

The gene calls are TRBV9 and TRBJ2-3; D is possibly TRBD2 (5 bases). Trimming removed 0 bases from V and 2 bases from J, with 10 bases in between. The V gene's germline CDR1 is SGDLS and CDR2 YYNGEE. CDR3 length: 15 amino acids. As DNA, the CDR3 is TGTGCCAGCAGCGTAGTAGGGAGCGTCACAGATACGCAGTATTTT. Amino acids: CASSVVGSVTDTQYF.

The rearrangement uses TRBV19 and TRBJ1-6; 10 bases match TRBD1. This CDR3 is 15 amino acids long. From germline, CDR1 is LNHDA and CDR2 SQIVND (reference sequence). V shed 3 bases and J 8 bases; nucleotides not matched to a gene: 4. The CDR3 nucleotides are TGTGCCAGTAGTATCTCAGGGACAGGGGATTCACCCCTCCACTTT. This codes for CASSISGTGDSPLHF.

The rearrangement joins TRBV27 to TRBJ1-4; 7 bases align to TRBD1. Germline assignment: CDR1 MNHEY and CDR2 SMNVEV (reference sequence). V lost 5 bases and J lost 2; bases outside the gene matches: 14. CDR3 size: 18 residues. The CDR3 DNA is TGTGCCAGCAGTCCGAGAGGGGCAGGGGGATTCACTAATGAAAAACTGTTTTTT. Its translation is CASSPRGAGGFTNEKLFF.

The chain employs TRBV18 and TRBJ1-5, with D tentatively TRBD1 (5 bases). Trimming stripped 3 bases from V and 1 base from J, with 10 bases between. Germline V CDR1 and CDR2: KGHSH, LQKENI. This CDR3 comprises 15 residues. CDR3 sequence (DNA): TGTGCCAGCTCACCGGGACCGCAGAGCAATCAGCCCCAGCATTTT. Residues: CASSPGPQSNQPQHF.

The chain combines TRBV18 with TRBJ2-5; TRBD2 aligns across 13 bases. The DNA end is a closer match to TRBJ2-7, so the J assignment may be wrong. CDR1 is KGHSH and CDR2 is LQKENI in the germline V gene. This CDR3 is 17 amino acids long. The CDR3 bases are TGTGCCAGCTCACCGGGACTAGCGGGGCCTATCTCCTACGAGCAGTACTTC. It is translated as CASSPGLAGPISYEQYF.

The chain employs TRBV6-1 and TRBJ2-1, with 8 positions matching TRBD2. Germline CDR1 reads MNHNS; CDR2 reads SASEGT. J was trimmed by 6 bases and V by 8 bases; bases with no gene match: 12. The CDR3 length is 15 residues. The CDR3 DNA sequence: TGTGCCAGCCTACTCCCGGGACTAGTATCCAATGAGCAGTTCTTC. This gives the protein CASLLPGLVSNEQFF.

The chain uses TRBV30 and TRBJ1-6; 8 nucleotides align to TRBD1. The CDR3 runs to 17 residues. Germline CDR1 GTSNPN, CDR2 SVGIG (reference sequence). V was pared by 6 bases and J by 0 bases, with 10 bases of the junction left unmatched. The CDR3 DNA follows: TGTGCCTGTTCGAGGGACAGGAGTAGCTCCTATAATTCACCCCTCCACTTT. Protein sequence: CACSRDRSSSYNSPLHF.

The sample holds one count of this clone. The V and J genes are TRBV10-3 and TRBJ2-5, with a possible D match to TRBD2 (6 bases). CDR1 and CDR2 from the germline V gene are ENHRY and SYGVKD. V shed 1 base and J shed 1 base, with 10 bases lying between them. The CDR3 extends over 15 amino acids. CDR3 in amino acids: CAISEFLGGQETQYF. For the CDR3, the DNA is TGTGCCATCAGTGAGTTTCTGGGAGGCCAAGAGACCCAGTACTTC.

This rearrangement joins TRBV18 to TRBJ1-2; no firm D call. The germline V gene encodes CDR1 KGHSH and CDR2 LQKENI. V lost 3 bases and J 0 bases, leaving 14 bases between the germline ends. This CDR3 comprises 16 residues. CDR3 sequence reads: CASSPSATATNYGYTF. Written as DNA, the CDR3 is TGTGCCAGCTCACCCTCAGCCACAGCGACTAACTATGGCTACACCTTC.

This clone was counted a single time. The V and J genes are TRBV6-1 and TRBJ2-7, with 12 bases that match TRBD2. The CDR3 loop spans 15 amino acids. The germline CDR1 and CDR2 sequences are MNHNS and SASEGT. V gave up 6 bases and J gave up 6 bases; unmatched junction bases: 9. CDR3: CASSPLAGGLSEQYF. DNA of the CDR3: TGTGCCAGCAGCCCCCTAGCGGGGGGGCTCTCCGAGCAGTACTTC.

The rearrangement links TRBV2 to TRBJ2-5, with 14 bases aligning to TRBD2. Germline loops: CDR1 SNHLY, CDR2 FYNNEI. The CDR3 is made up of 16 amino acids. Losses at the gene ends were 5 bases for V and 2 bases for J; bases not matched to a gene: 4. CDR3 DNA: TGTGCCAGCAGTTCTGGACTAGCGGGGGGACAAGAGACCCAGTACTTC. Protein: CASSSGLAGGQETQYF.

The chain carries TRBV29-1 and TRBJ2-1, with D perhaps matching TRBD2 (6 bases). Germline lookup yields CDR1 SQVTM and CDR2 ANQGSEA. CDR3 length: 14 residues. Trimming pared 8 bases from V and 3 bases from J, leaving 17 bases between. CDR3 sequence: CSTMGGWRYNEQFF. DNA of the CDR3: TGCAGCACAATGGGGGGTTGGCGCTACAATGAGCAGTTCTTC.

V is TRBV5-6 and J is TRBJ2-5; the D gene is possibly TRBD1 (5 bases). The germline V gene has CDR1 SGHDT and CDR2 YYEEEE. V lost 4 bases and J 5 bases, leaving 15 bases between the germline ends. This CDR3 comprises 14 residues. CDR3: CASSLLDTAETQYF. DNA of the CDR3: TGTGCCAGCAGCCTATTGGACACAGCCGAGACCCAGTACTTC.

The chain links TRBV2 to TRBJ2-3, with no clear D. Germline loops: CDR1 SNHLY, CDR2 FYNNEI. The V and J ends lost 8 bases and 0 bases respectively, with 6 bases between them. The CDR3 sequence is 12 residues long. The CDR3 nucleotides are TGTGCCAGCCGACCTAGCACAGATACGCAGTATTTT. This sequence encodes CASRPSTDTQYF.

The CDR3 loop is CAREGGQNYGYTF. The CDR3 bases are TGTGCCAGAGAAGGGGGACAGAACTATGGCTACACCTTC. This rearrangement joins TRBV2 to TRBJ1-2, with TRBD1 matching over 7 bases. CDR1 is SNHLY and CDR2 is FYNNEI in the germline V gene. The CDR3 covers 13 residues. J gave up 2 bases and V 9 bases, and 6 bases lay outside the gene matches.

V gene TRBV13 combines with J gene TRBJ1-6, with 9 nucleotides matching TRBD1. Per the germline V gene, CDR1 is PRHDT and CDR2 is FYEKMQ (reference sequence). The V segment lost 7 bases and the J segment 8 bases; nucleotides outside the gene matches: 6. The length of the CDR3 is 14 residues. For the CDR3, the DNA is TGTGCCAGCACCAACGGGGACAGGGATTCACCCCTCCACTTT. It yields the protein CASTNGDRDSPLHF.

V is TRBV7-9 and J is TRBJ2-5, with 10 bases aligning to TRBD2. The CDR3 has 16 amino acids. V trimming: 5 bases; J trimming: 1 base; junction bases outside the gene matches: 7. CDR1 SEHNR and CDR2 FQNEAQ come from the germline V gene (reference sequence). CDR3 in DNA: TGTGCCAGCAGCCCGGGTAGCGGGGGGATCCAAGAGACCCAGTACTTC. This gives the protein CASSPGSGGIQETQYF.

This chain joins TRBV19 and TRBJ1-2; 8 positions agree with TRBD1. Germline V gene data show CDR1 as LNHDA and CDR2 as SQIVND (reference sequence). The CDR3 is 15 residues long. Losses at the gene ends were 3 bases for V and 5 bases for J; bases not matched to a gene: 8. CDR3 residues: CASSMSRTGGYGYTF. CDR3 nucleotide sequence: TGTGCCAGTAGTATGAGCCGTACAGGGGGTTATGGCTACACCTTC.

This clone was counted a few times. CDR3 sequence (DNA): TGTGCCAGCAGCTTGGACAGGAATTCACCCCTCCACTTT. Translating gives CASSLDRNSPLHF. V and J are TRBV5-8 and TRBJ1-6, with a possible D match to TRBD1 (5 bases). Trimming pared 0 bases from V and 7 bases from J, leaving 5 bases between. CDR3 length: 13 residues. CDR1 SGHTS and CDR2 YDEGEE come from the germline V gene.

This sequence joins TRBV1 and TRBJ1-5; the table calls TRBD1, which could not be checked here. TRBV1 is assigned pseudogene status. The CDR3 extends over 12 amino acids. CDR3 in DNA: TGCACCAGCATTGGGGGCATTCAGCCCCAGCATTTT. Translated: CTSIGGIQPQHF.

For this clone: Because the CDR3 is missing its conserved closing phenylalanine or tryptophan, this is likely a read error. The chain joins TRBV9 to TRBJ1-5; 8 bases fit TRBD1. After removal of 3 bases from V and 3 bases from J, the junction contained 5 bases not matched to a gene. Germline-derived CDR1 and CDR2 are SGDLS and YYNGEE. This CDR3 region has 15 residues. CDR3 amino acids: CASSAGTGFNQPQHS. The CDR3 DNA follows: TGTGCCAGCAGCGCCGGGACAGGCTTCAATCAGCCCCAGCATTCT.

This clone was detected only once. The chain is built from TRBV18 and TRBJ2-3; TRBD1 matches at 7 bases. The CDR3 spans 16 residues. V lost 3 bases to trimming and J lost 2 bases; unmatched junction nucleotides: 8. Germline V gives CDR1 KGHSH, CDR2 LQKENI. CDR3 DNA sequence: TGTGCCAGCTCACCGGGACAGCCTCTGGTCACAGATACGCAGTATTTT. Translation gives CASSPGQPLVTDTQYF.